Following are 8 T cell receptor beta chains from one sample sequenced in a study of cytomegalovirus exposure and HLA in healthy donors. 60 Vbeta and 13 Jbeta primers were used in PCR. TCRdb's table, derived via immunoSEQ multiplex PCR, lists solely in-frame clones and lacks some. The repertoire holds over 200,000 clones, with around 76% as singletons. The sample comprised PBMCs. The receptors shown here come from a man aged 40-49 years in good health and CMV-seropositive.

In nucleotides, the CDR3 is TGTGCCAGCAGCTTGGGAGGACTGATAAATTCACCCCTCCACTTT. Translating it yields CASSLGGLINSPLHF. V usage is TRBV5-6 and J usage is TRBJ1-6; D remains ambiguous. Germline loops: CDR1 SGHDT, CDR2 YYEEEE. The CDR3 extends over 15 amino acids. V gave up 0 bases and J gave up 7 bases, with 11 bases separating them. Complete variable domain (other parts from reference TRBV5-6 and TRBJ1-6): DAGVTQSPTHLIKTRGQQVTLRCSPKSGHDTVSWYQQALGQGPQFIFQYYEEEERQRGNFPDRFSGHQFPNYSSELNVNALLLGDSALYLCASSLGGLINSPLHFGNGTRLTVT.

The chain joins TRBV5-1 to TRBJ2-1; 7 bases are shared with TRBD1. The CDR3 is made up of 15 amino acids. The V gene's germline CDR1 is SGHRS and CDR2 YFSETQ. The ends lost 0 bases at V and 6 bases at J; junction bases unmatched: 6. In DNA form, the CDR3 reads TGCGCCAGCAGCTTGGGGTTTGCAGGGGGCAATGAGCAGTTCTTC. Translated: CASSLGFAGGNEQFF. The whole variable domain, filled in from reference TRBV5-1 and TRBJ2-1, reads KAGVTQTPRYLIKTRGQQVTLSCSPISGHRSVSWYQQTPGQGLQFLFEYFSETQRNKGNFPGRFSGRQFSNSRSEMNVSTLELGDSALYLCASSLGFAGGNEQFFGPGTRLTVL.

The genes are TRBV2 and TRBJ2-1, with D unresolved. Trimming stripped 8 bases from V and 0 bases from J, with 11 bases between. In germline, CDR1 is SNHLY, CDR2 FYNNEI. The CDR3 runs to 14 residues. The CDR3 DNA sequence: TGTGCCAGCGTCGAGTCAAGCTCCTACAATGAGCAGTTCTTC. Its protein product is CASVESSSYNEQFF.

This chain uses TRBV9 with TRBJ2-3; 8 bases line up with TRBD2. V lost 7 bases and J lost 3; bases outside the gene matches: 10. CDR3 length: 15 residues. CDR1 is SGDLS and CDR2 is YYNGEE in the germline V gene. The CDR3 nucleotides are TGTGCCAGCGGGGCATTCGGGGGGGTTACAGATACGCAGTATTTT. The encoded protein is CASGAFGGVTDTQYF.

The chain joins TRBV11-2 to TRBJ2-3; TRBD2 agrees at 9 bases. This CDR3 contains 14 residues. The germline gives CDR1 SGHAT, CDR2 FQNNGV. V dropped 5 bases and J dropped 4; count of bases not matched to a gene: 4. The CDR3 spells CASSPGLASDTQYF. The CDR3 DNA is TGTGCCAGCAGCCCGGGACTAGCCTCAGATACGCAGTATTTT.

The chain joins TRBV5-1 to TRBJ1-4, with 11 bases identical to TRBD1. V lost 0 bases and J lost 8; bases outside the gene matches: 3. This CDR3 has 15 amino acids. Germline CDR1 and CDR2: SGHRS and YFSETQ. The CDR3 DNA reads as TGCGCCAGCAGCTTGGAGGGACAGGGGGGCGAAAAACTGTTTTTT. Its protein is CASSLEGQGGEKLFF.

V and J are TRBV27 and TRBJ2-7, with TRBD2 as a possible D gene (6 bases). Germline loops: CDR1 MNHEY, CDR2 SMNVEV (reference sequence). The CDR3 is made up of 15 amino acids. Deletions cut 3 bases from V and 2 bases from J, with 14 bases between. CDR3 coding DNA: TGTGCCAGCAGTTTGACGGGAGTGTCCCCCTACGAGCAGTACTTC. This translates into CASSLTGVSPYEQYF.

This clone was picked up a small number of times. This chain connects TRBV7-3 to TRBJ2-1, with TRBD2 as a possible D gene (5 bases). With 3 bases removed from V and 5 bases from J, the gap between germline ends came to 17 bases. This CDR3 is 16 amino acids long. CDR1 SGHTA and CDR2 FQGTGA come from the germline V gene. The CDR3, as DNA: TGTGCCAGCAGCTTGGGCCCCCTAATACTAGACAATGAGCAGTTCTTC. Protein: CASSLGPLILDNEQFF.